The 19 T cell receptor beta chains below all came from one sample that was sequenced in a study of cytomegalovirus exposure and HLA in healthy donors. Researchers ran the PCR with 60 Vbeta and 13 Jbeta primers. Sequenced by immunoSEQ multiplex PCR; TCRdb stores in-frame clones only, minus some. Of roughly 160,000 clones in the sample, roughly 85% were seen once. The sequencing sample was made of PBMCs. The receptors come from a man between 40 and 49 years old in good health and CMV-seronegative.

The chain recombines TRBV11-2 with TRBJ2-7; 12 bases fit TRBD2. The CDR3 is 15 residues long. With V trimmed by 3 bases and J by 5 bases, 5 bases remained unmatched. The germline gives CDR1 SGHAT, CDR2 FQNNGV. Written as DNA, the CDR3 is TGTGCCAGCAGCTTTTTGACTAGCGGGAGCAACGAGCAGTACTTC. It codes for CASSFLTSGSNEQYF.

With regard to this clone: In the same sample, other DNA sequences code for this CDR3. The chain recombines TRBV19 with TRBJ2-5; D is possibly TRBD2 (5 bases). V lost 4 bases, J lost 2 bases, and 11 bases lay in between. Germline V CDR1 and CDR2: LNHDA, SQIVND (reference sequence). The CDR3 has 14 residues. The CDR3 region is CASSSPGRQETQYF. Here the CDR3 DNA reads TGTGCCAGTAGTAGCCCGGGGAGACAAGAGACCCAGTACTTC.

This clone was seen once. This chain connects TRBV7-2 to TRBJ2-1; 10 nucleotides align to TRBD1. This CDR3 region has 15 residues. The germline V gene encodes CDR1 SGHTA and CDR2 FQGNSA. The V segment lost 0 bases and the J segment 6 bases; nucleotides outside the gene matches: 2. The CDR3: CASSLARTGGNEQFF. DNA for the CDR3: TGTGCCAGCAGCTTAGCGCGGACAGGGGGCAATGAGCAGTTCTTC.

This chain links TRBV4-2 with TRBJ2-7; no definite D call. Germline V gene data show CDR1 as LGHNA and CDR2 as YNFKEQ. The CDR3 totals 11 residues. V was clipped by 0 bases and J by 7 bases, with 4 bases between them. The CDR3 coding sequence is TGTGCCAGCAGCCAAGAGCGGGAGCAGTACTTC. This codes for CASSQEREQYF.

This clone was found a few times. CDR3 coding DNA: TGTGCCAGCAGTTTTGATCTGGAGGGAGGCCCCACAGATACGCAGTATTTT. Its protein product is CASSFDLEGGPTDTQYF. The chain employs TRBV27 and TRBJ2-3; tentatively, D is TRBD2 (6 bases). Germline CDR1 reads MNHEY; CDR2 reads SMNVEV (reference sequence). The CDR3 spans 17 residues. The V end was cut by 3 bases, the J end by 2 bases, with 18 bases between.

V is TRBV28 and J is TRBJ2-1; a weak D match, TRBD1 (5 bases). Germline lookup yields CDR1 MDHEN and CDR2 SYDVKM. The CDR3 has 11 residues. The V end was cut by 5 bases, the J end by 12 bases, with 11 bases between. CDR3 nucleotide sequence: TGTGCCAGCAGTGCAGGGTTTGGGCAGTTCTTC. As protein: CASSAGFGQFF. The complete variable domain, with remaining parts taken from reference TRBV28 and TRBJ2-1, reads DVKVTQSSRYLVKRTGEKVFLECVQDMDHENMFWYRQDPGLGLRLIYFSYDVKMKEKGDIPEGYSVSREKKERFSLILESASTNQTSMYLCASSAGFGQFFGPGTRLTVL.

The chain carries TRBV29-1 and TRBJ2-7; unclear D gene. CDR3 length equals 11 residues. Germline CDR1 reads SQVTM; CDR2 reads ANQGSEA. V lost 1 base and J 4 bases, leaving 5 bases between the germline ends. CDR3 amino acids: CSVEGQYEQYF. The CDR3 DNA sequence: TGCAGCGTTGAAGGACAATACGAGCAGTACTTC.

The chain joins TRBV6-1 to TRBJ1-1; TRBD1 agrees at 7 bases. Germline trimming cut 6 bases from V and 1 base from J; bases unmatched to any gene: 5. The CDR3 consists of 14 residues. Germline values: CDR1 MNHNS, CDR2 SASEGT. This CDR3 reads CASRLGQENTEAFF. In DNA, the CDR3 is TGTGCCAGCAGGTTAGGACAGGAGAACACTGAAGCTTTCTTT.

The V and J genes are TRBV29-1 and TRBJ2-7, with TRBD2 identical over 12 bases. V lost 6 bases, J lost 0 bases, and 6 bases stayed unmatched. Germline V CDR1 and CDR2: SQVTM, ANQGSEA. CDR3 size: 15 residues. CDR3 nucleotide sequence: TGCAGCGTGATCGAGGGACTAGCGGGCTCCTACGAGCAGTACTTC. It specifies CSVIEGLAGSYEQYF.

V usage is TRBV4-1 and J usage is TRBJ1-4, with D possibly TRBD1 on 5 matching bases. This CDR3 is 17 amino acids long. V dropped 4 bases and J dropped 0 bases, with 15 bases sitting between them. Germline V gene sequence: CDR1 MGHRA, CDR2 YSYEKL. This CDR3 is CASSPQGRLATNEKLFF. CDR3 sequence (DNA): TGCGCCAGCAGCCCTCAGGGTCGCCTTGCAACTAATGAAAAACTGTTTTTT.

The chain uses TRBV20-1 and TRBJ2-2; D is unclear. The CDR3 consists of 11 residues. V lost 3 bases to trimming and J lost 7 bases, with 6 bases between them. In germline, CDR1 is DFQATT, CDR2 SNEGSKA (reference sequence). The CDR3 spells CSARSLGELFF. For the CDR3, the DNA is TGCAGTGCTAGGAGCCTCGGGGAGCTGTTTTTT.

This clone was detected only a few times. The gene calls are TRBV5-4 and TRBJ2-7; a possible D gene is TRBD2 (5 bases). Germline V gene lookup returns CDR1 SGHNT and CDR2 YYREEE (reference sequence). The CDR3 runs 16 residues. V lost 4 bases to trimming and J lost 5 bases, with 22 bases between them. In nucleotides, the CDR3 is TGTGCCAGCAGCGCCGTTACGAGGGCGCAGGTGGACGAGCAGTACTTC. Translated, it gives CASSAVTRAQVDEQYF.

This clone came up once. The chain links TRBV7-2 to TRBJ1-3; no definite D call. The CDR3 runs to 15 residues. V lost 4 bases and J lost 2, with 12 bases in between. Germline V lookup: CDR1 SGHTA, CDR2 FQGNSA. CDR3 residues: CASSWSPSTGNTIYF. CDR3 coding DNA: TGTGCCAGCAGCTGGAGTCCGTCAACTGGAAACACCATATATTTT.

V and J are TRBV30 and TRBJ2-3; D gene uncertain. V was shortened by 4 bases and J by 0 bases, with 11 bases between the two germline ends. This CDR3 is 14 amino acids long. The germline gives CDR1 GTSNPN, CDR2 SVGIG (reference sequence). The CDR3 bases are TGTGCCTGGACATTAGTCCCTAGCACAGATACGCAGTATTTT. Translated, it gives CAWTLVPSTDTQYF.

To note about this clone: At one end, the junction sequence differs from germline, possibly due to a read error. The genes are TRBV18 and TRBJ2-2; 8 nucleotides line up with TRBD2. This CDR3 spans 16 amino acids. Germline V gives CDR1 KGHSH, CDR2 LQKENI. This chain's CDR3 is CASSPLPSGRHGELFF. The CDR3 coding sequence is TGTGCCAGCTCCCCACTACCCAGCGGGAGACACGGGGAGCTGTTTTTT. Full variable domain (remainder filled in from reference TRBV18 and TRBJ2-2): NAGVMQNPRHLVRRRGQEARLRCSPMKGHSHVYWYRQLPEEGLKFMVYLQKENIIDESGMPKERFSAEFPKEGPSILRIQQVVRGDSAAYFCASSPLPSGRHGELFFGEGSRLTVL.

The sample holds one count of this clone. The V gene is TRBV6-6, the J gene TRBJ1-1; D gene unclear. The CDR3 consists of 13 residues. Germline values: CDR1 MNHNY, CDR2 SVGAGI (reference sequence). V was clipped by 8 bases and J by 4 bases, with 14 bases between them. DNA of the CDR3: TGTGCCAGCGGAGCCGGAATAGTCACTGAAGCTTTCTTT. It encodes CASGAGIVTEAFF.

The chain combines TRBV7-6 with TRBJ1-5; D call uncertain. CDR3 length: 14 residues. Trimming took off 5 bases at V and 5 bases at J, with 13 bases between the two ends. Germline V gene sequence: CDR1 SGHVS, CDR2 FNYEAQ. This chain's CDR3 is CASSPAPGDQPQHF. DNA for the CDR3: TGTGCCAGCAGCCCCGCCCCCGGGGATCAGCCCCAGCATTTT.

J is TRBJ1-6 and V is TRBV11-1, with D possibly TRBD1 on 5 matching bases. Germline CDR1 is SGHAT and CDR2 is FQDESV (reference sequence). Trimming took off 5 bases at V and 10 bases at J, with 12 bases between the two ends. This CDR3 contains 13 residues. In DNA, the CDR3 is TGTGCCAGCAGCGCCCGACAGAACTCACCCCTCCACTTT. Amino acids: CASSARQNSPLHF.

The rearrangement uses TRBV28 and TRBJ1-5; D is undetermined. V lost 5 bases and J lost 4, with 6 bases in between. The CDR3 consists of 12 residues. Germline values: CDR1 MDHEN, CDR2 SYDVKM. The CDR3 sequence is CASSPPNQPQHF. CDR3 coding DNA: TGTGCCAGCAGTCCCCCAAATCAGCCCCAGCATTTT.